A selection of T cell receptor beta chains follows, all from one sample in a study of blood T cell repertoires in COVID-19. TCRdb's copy holds only in-frame clones and misses some; the assay was immunoSEQ multiplex PCR. The profile covers roughly 160,000 clones, with around 87% appearing a single time and almost 1% taken by the ten largest. The specimen was peripheral blood. All receptors derive from a man between 18 and 29 years old with acute or convalescent COVID-19. The CDR3 runs from the conserved cysteine through the conserved F or W. The D gene is left open where the match is weak. For some rows the clone size is stated as once, few or many, or as a class when expanded; others skip it.

J gene	V gene	D gene	clone size	CDR3 protein	CDR3 DNA
TRBJ2-7	TRBV18	TRBD1	-	CASSPAGTGASREQYF	TGTGCCAGCTCACCAGCGGGGACAGGGGCCTCTCGGGAGCAGTACTTC
TRBJ2-1	TRBV10-1	-	once	CASSVGEDSKEDNEQFF	TGCGCCAGCAGTGTCGGAGAGGACAGCAAAGAGGACAATGAGCAGTTCTTC
TRBJ1-3	TRBV6-5	-	-	CATCRGDSGNTIYF	TGTGCCACCTGTCGGGGGGACTCTGGAAACACCATATATTTT
TRBJ1-2	TRBV29-1	-	-	CSVSGRIGEGGWGYTF	TGCAGCGTCTCCGGGAGGATCGGGGAAGGGGGTTGGGGCTACACCTTC
TRBJ1-3	TRBV11-2	TRBD1	-	CASSLVTGVGNTIYF	TGTGCCAGCAGCTTAGTGACAGGGGTTGGAAACACCATATATTTT
TRBJ1-3	TRBV5-5	-	-	CASSLYSTLLSGNTIYF	TGTGCCAGCAGCCTGTATTCGACACTTCTCTCTGGAAACACCATATATTTT
TRBJ1-3	TRBV28	TRBD1	once	CASSTGTDPGNTIYF	TGTGCCAGCAGTACTGGGACAGACCCTGGAAACACCATATATTTT
TRBJ2-1	TRBV10-2	TRBD2	-	CASSDPFEAGVLGEQFF	TGCGCCAGCAGTGACCCCTTTGAAGCGGGGGTATTAGGTGAGCAGTTCTTC
TRBJ2-3	TRBV3-1/TRBV3-2	TRBD1	-	CASSGGRDTQYF	TGTGCCAGCTCAGGGGGTAGAGATACGCAGTATTTT
TRBJ1-6	TRBV4-1	-	-	CASSHEQGSSYNSPLHF	TGCGCCAGCAGCCATGAGCAGGGGAGCTCCTATAATTCACCCCTCCACTTT
TRBJ2-1	TRBV10-3	TRBD2	-	CAIRSGGHNEQFF	TGTGCCATCAGGAGCGGGGGGCACAATGAGCAGTTCTTC
TRBJ1-2	TRBV3-1/TRBV3-2	-	-	CASSHKAGATGYTF	TGTGCCAGCAGCCATAAGGCGGGGGCTACTGGCTACACCTTC
TRBJ1-2	TRBV20-1	-	-	CSVYREYGYTF	TGCAGTGTATACAGGGAATATGGCTACACCTTC
TRBJ1-1	TRBV6-4	TRBD1	once	CASSETGLGTEAFF	TGTGCCAGCAGTGAGACAGGGTTGGGGACTGAAGCTTTCTTT